Below, one T cell receptor (beta chain) is given with its context. This clone's antigen is unknown. It has no much larger one-base neighbor in the sample; base qualities were not kept. These data are taken from a study of blood T cell repertoires in COVID-19 (dated by TCRdb to 2018 to 2021). At the level of the whole study: The collaborator samples originated in the United States, Italy and Spain and spanned the acute and convalescent phases of COVID-19. Deeply sampled blood TCRbeta repertoires from subjects exposed to, actively infected with, or recovered from COVID-19 were included in the dataset. The samples were drawn from two sources: the first 160 participants of the ongoing ImmuneRACE study, and 1,200 or so subjects contributed by 6 global collaborators. The material from the prospective study consisted of cDNA or gDNA derived from T cells, B-cell-depleted T cells, or PBMCs. A de-identified subject ID, COVID-19 status, age in years and sex were almost always included in the sample metadata. The repertoires were made available in a free public database intended to serve as a resource for research on the immune response to SARS-CoV-2. Where available, HLA class I and class II types were taken from metadata supplied by the sample provider and were not determined by assay-based typing. What the research found in general, with its limitations: The amount of clinical and demographic metadata varied by source and participant and was provided uncurated.

Whole blood was collected in K2EDTA tubes by collaborating institutions according to the institutions' own protocols. For TCRbeta analysis, collaborators shipped samples as frozen whole blood, isolated PBMCs, or DNA extracted from either of those sample types. The immunoSEQ Assay, a bias-controlled multiplex PCR, was used to amplify TCRbeta CDR3 regions from genomic DNA. Under the source paper's analysis protocol: Nucleated cell counts per sample were estimated from amplification of reference gene primers within the assay. To quantify the absolute abundance of each unique TCRbeta CDR3 rearrangement, sequence reads were collapsed and filtered. For each sample, productive Simpson clonality was calculated as the square root of Simpson's diversity index across productive rearrangements. In its TCRdb copy, this immuneACCESS table keeps in-frame sequences only and misses some clones. Where compared with another copy, unresolved V genes explain less than half of these, and the others have no known cause. That table supplies the V and J calls and clone size; D and trimming were determined from the DNA. This sample has tens of thousands of clones in its table, and approximately 85% of those were observed once. The ten most abundant clones make up just over 5% of the sample.

The sequence was obtained from a man aged 80 or over with acute or convalescent COVID-19. The sample was peripheral blood.

The DNA sequence follows: TGTGCCAGCCTTGAGGGGGAAGCCAAAAACATTCAGTACTTC. Its translation is CASLEGEAKNIQYF. The chain uses TRBV2 and TRBJ2-4; TRBD1 could be the D gene, as 6 bases match. As encoded in the germline V gene, CDR1 is SNHLY while CDR2 is FYNNEI. The CDR3 measures 14 amino acids from cysteine to phenylalanine. Only the CDR3 region is kept as DNA, spanning 42 bases read in frame from base 1. V and J lose 8 bases and 0 bases, and a span of 11 bases separates them.